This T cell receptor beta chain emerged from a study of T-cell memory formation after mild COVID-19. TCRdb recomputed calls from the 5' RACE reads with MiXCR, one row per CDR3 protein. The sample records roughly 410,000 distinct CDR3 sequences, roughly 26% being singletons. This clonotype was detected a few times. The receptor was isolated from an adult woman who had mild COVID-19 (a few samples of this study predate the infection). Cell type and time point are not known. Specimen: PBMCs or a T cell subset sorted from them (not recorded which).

The DNA of the CDR3 is TGTGCCACCAGTCAAATAGCCAATGAGCAGTTCTTC. Protein product: CATSQIANEQFF. The chain combines TRBV24-1 with TRBJ2-1; D unresolved. Germline CDR1 reads KGHDR; CDR2 reads SFDVKD. Trimming removed 6 bases from V and 6 bases from J, with 8 bases in between. CDR3 length: 12 amino acids.